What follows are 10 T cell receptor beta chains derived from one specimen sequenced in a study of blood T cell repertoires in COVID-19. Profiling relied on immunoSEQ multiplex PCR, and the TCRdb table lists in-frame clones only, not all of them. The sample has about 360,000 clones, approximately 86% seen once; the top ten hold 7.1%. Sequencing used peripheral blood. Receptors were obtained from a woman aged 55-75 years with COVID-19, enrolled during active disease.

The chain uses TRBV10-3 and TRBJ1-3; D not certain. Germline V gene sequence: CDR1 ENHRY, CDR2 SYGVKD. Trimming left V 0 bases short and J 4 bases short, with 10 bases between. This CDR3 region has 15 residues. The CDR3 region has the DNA TGTGCCATCAGTGAGTCGTCCGGGTCCGGAAACACCATATATTTT. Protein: CAISESSGSGNTIYF.

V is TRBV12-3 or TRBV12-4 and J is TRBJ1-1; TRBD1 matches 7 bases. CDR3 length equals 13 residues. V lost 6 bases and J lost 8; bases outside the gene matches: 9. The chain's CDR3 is CASSSTGYGEAFF. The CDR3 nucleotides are TGTGCCAGCAGCTCGACAGGGTACGGGGAAGCTTTCTTT.

The CDR3: CAWTEPGNTEAFF. Here the CDR3 DNA reads TGTGCCTGGACCGAGCCAGGGAACACTGAAGCTTTCTTT. V and J are TRBV30 and TRBJ1-1; unclear D gene. With 4 bases removed from V and 1 base from J, the gap between germline ends came to 10 bases. The CDR3 has 13 amino acids. CDR1 and CDR2 from the germline V gene are GTSNPN and SVGIG (reference sequence).

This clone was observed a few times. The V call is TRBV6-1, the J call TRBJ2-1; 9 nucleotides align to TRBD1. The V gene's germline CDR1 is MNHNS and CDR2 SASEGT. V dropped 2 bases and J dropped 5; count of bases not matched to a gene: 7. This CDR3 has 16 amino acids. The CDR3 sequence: CASSENMGQGDNEQFF. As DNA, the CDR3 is TGTGCCAGCAGTGAAAATATGGGACAGGGCGACAATGAGCAGTTCTTC.

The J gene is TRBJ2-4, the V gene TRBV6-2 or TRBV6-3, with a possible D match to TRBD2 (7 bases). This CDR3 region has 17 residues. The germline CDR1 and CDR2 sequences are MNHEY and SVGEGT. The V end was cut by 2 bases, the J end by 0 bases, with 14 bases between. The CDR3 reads CASSYGGGLIAKNIQYF. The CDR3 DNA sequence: TGTGCCAGCAGTTACGGCGGGGGCTTAATAGCCAAAAACATTCAGTACTTC.

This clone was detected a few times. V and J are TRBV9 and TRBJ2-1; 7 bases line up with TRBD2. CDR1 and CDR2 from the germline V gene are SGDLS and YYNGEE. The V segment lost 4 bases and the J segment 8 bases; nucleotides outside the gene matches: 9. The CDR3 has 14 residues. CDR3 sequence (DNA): TGTGCCAGCAGCTCCGGACTAGTCTTCGATGAGCAGTTCTTC. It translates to CASSSGLVFDEQFF.

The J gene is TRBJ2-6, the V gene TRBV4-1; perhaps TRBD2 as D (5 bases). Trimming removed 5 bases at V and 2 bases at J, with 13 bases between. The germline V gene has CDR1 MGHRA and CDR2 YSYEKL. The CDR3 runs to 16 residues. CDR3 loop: CASSAPTGTGANVLTF. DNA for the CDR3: TGCGCCAGCAGCGCCCCCACGGGGACTGGGGCCAACGTCCTGACTTTC.

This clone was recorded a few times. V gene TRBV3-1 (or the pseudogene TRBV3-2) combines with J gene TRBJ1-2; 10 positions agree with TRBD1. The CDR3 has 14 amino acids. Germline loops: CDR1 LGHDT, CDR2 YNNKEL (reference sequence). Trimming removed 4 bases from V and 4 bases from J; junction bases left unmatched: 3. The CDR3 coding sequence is TGTGCCAGCAGCCGCGGGACAGGGGCCTATGGCTACACCTTC. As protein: CASSRGTGAYGYTF.

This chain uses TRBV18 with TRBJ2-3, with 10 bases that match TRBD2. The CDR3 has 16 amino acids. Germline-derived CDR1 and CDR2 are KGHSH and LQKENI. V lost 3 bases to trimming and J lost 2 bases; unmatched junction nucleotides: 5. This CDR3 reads CASSPGLADNTDTQYF. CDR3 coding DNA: TGTGCCAGCTCACCCGGACTAGCGGACAACACAGATACGCAGTATTTT.

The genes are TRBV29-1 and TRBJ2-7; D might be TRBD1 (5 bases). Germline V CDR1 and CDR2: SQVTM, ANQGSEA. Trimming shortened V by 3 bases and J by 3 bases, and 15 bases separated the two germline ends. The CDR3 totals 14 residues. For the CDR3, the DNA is TGCAGCGTTGAGATCCGAGACAGAGACTACGAGCAGTACTTC. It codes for CSVEIRDRDYEQYF.